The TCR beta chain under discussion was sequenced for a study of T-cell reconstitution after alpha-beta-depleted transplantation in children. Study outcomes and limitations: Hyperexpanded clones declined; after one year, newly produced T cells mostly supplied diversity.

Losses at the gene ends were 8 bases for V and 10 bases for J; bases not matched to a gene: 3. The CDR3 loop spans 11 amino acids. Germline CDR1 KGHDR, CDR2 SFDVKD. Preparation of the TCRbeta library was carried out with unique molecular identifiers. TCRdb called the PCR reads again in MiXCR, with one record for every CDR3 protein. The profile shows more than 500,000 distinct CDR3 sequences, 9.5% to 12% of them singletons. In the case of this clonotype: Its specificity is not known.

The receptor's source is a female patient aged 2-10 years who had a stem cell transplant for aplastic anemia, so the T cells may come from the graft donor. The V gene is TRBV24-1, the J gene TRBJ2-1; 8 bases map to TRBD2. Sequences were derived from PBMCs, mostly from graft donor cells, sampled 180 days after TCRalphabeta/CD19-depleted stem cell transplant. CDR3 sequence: CATNSGAEQFF. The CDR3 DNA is TGTGCCACCAATAGCGGGGCCGAGCAGTTCTTC.